These 15 T cell receptor beta chains were sequenced from one sample in a study of T cells after yellow fever vaccination. Using its own MiXCR run on the 5' RACE reads, TCRdb lists one record per CDR3 protein. The top ten clones hold roughly 43% of a sample with approximately 120,000 distinct CDR3 sequences, roughly 10% of them seen once. The source was CD8+ T cells sorted from PBMCs, collected on the day of the yellow fever booster vaccination. All receptors come from a man younger than 30 who received the YFV17D yellow fever vaccine.

This clonotype was seen a handful of times. This chain uses TRBV6-2 or TRBV6-3 with TRBJ2-6, with unresolved D. In germline, CDR1 is MNHEY, CDR2 SVGEGT. This CDR3 region has 16 residues. The V and J ends lost 4 bases and 3 bases respectively, with 13 bases between them. DNA for the CDR3: TGTGCCAGCAGTTTGTCCGGAACAATTGGGGCCAACGTCCTGACTTTC. This translates into CASSLSGTIGANVLTF.

The sample holds many counts of this clonotype. V is TRBV29-1 and J is TRBJ2-5; 9 nucleotides line up with TRBD1. Unmatched junction bases numbered 10, after V lost 4 bases and J lost 4 bases. Germline V CDR1 and CDR2: SQVTM, ANQGSEA. CDR3 length equals 15 residues. The CDR3 here is CSVAGDREKAETQYF. The CDR3 DNA sequence: TGCAGCGTTGCCGGGGACAGGGAAAAGGCAGAGACCCAGTACTTC.

This clonotype was detected many times. The chain has TRBV4-3 and TRBJ1-1, with D unresolved. V lost 0 bases and J 0 bases, leaving 14 bases between the germline ends. Germline loops: CDR1 LGHNA, CDR2 YSLEER. The CDR3 extends over 17 amino acids. CDR3 protein: CASSQDYFRNVNTEAFF. In DNA, the CDR3 is TGCGCCAGCAGCCAAGATTACTTTAGAAACGTGAACACTGAAGCTTTCTTT.

The rearrangement joins TRBV7-9 to TRBJ2-7, with a weak D call TRBD2 (6 bases). The germline V gene encodes CDR1 SEHNR and CDR2 FQNEAQ (reference sequence). The CDR3 consists of 15 residues. Trimming cost V 7 bases and J 0 bases, with 16 bases left between them. The CDR3, as DNA: TGTGCCAGCACCGTAGCGGTGTCTAGCTCCTACGAGCAGTACTTC. It translates to CASTVAVSSSYEQYF.

The rearrangement joins TRBV6-1 to TRBJ1-4; weak D call: TRBD1 (5 bases). The CDR3 totals 16 residues. Germline V gene lookup returns CDR1 MNHNS and CDR2 SASEGT. Between the trimmed V and J ends, which lost 8 bases and 6 bases, there was a span of 22 bases. Here the CDR3 DNA reads TGTGCCAGCTGCATGCGTAGCGACCCGGGGGATGAAAAACTGTTTTTT. Its translation: CASCMRSDPGDEKLFF.

This clonotype was seen a handful of times. The chain joins TRBV7-3 to TRBJ2-6, with unresolved D. The length of the CDR3 is 15 residues. V was cut by 4 bases and J by 4 bases, with 11 bases left in between. Germline CDR1 SGHTA, CDR2 FQGTGA. The DNA for the CDR3 is TGTGCCAGCAGCTCCATCGGGTCGGGGGCCAACGTCCTGACTTTC. It specifies CASSSIGSGANVLTF.

The genes are TRBV6-6 and TRBJ2-5, with D uncertain. This CDR3 comprises 15 residues. Germline V gene data show CDR1 as MNHNY and CDR2 as SVGAGI (reference sequence). V dropped 3 bases and J dropped 1 base, with 12 bases sitting between them. For the CDR3, the DNA is TGTGCCAGCAGTTATCCGGACCCGTCCCAAGAGACCCAGTACTTC. Protein: CASSYPDPSQETQYF.

In this sample, this clonotype turned up a few times. The rearrangement joins TRBV20-1 to TRBJ2-5; TRBD2 matches at 9 bases. V lost 6 bases to trimming and J lost 4 bases; unmatched junction nucleotides: 9. In germline, CDR1 is DFQATT, CDR2 SNEGSKA (reference sequence). This CDR3 comprises 14 residues. In DNA, the CDR3 is TGCAGTGCCCGGAGCGGGGGGCCGGGAGAGACCCAGTACTTC. Its translation is CSARSGGPGETQYF.

This clonotype was counted a few times. The J gene is TRBJ2-1, the V gene TRBV24-1; D is possibly TRBD2 (5 bases). V dropped 3 bases and J dropped 7 bases, with 6 bases sitting between them. The germline gives CDR1 KGHDR, CDR2 SFDVKD. The CDR3 is 12 residues long. CDR3 nucleotides: TGTGCCACCAGTGATGGACTTAATGAGCAGTTCTTC. This encodes CATSDGLNEQFF.

This clonotype was observed a handful of times. V and J are TRBV18 and TRBJ1-2; a possible D gene is TRBD1 (6 bases). With 6 bases removed from V and 4 bases from J, the gap between germline ends came to 15 bases. Germline CDR1 is KGHSH and CDR2 is LQKENI. The CDR3 sequence is 14 residues long. CDR3 sequence (DNA): TGTGCCAGCTCGCCATCCCCAGGGGTCTATGGCTACACCTTC. It specifies CASSPSPGVYGYTF. The variable domain in full, with the rest retrieved from reference TRBV18 and TRBJ1-2, is NAGVMQNPRHLVRRRGQEARLRCSPMKGHSHVYWYRQLPEEGLKFMVYLQKENIIDESGMPKERFSAEFPKEGPSILRIQQVVRGDSAAYFCASSPSPGVYGYTFGSGTRLTVV.

This clonotype occurred a few times. This chain connects TRBV9 to TRBJ1-2, with 9 positions matching TRBD1. CDR1 and CDR2 from the germline V gene are SGDLS and YYNGEE. The CDR3 covers 15 residues. Trimming removed 4 bases from V and 8 bases from J; junction bases left unmatched: 12. The CDR3 here is CASSTTGGAKKGYTF. The CDR3 DNA is TGTGCCAGCAGCACCACAGGGGGCGCAAAGAAGGGCTACACCTTC.

This sequence joins TRBV5-1 and TRBJ2-1; 10 bases line up with TRBD1. Germline lookup yields CDR1 SGHRS and CDR2 YFSETQ. V was clipped by 0 bases and J by 5 bases; unmatched bases: 5. The CDR3 loop spans 16 amino acids. CDR3 amino acids: CASSLGQGAVDNEQFF. The CDR3 DNA sequence: TGCGCCAGCAGCTTGGGACAGGGGGCGGTCGACAATGAGCAGTTCTTC.

CDR3 loop: CASSLIPGGYTF. The CDR3 coding sequence is TGTGCCAGCAGCTTAATTCCGGGTGGCTACACCTTC. The rearrangement links TRBV7-9 to TRBJ1-2; D uncertain. The V gene's germline CDR1 is SEHNR and CDR2 FQNEAQ (reference sequence). Deletions cut 2 bases from V and 7 bases from J, with 8 bases between. The length of the CDR3 is 12 residues.

The genes are TRBV6-5 and TRBJ2-1; D may match TRBD1 or TRBD2 (5 bases each). Germline CDR1 is MNHEY and CDR2 is SVGAGI. The CDR3 contains 15 residues. Trimming cost V 2 bases and J 6 bases, with 14 bases left between them. CDR3 residues: CASSYRRDLLNEQFF. CDR3 nucleotides: TGTGCCAGCAGTTACCGAAGGGACCTACTCAATGAGCAGTTCTTC.

This chain uses TRBV29-1 with TRBJ2-5; D remains ambiguous. Germline CDR1 and CDR2: SQVTM and ANQGSEA. CDR3 length: 15 amino acids. The V end was cut by 7 bases, the J end by 5 bases, with 23 bases between. CDR3 protein: CSARIGSERSETQYF. DNA of the CDR3: TGCAGCGCCCGCATTGGGTCGGAGCGATCCGAGACCCAGTACTTC.